A single sample is the source of the 9 T cell receptor beta chains below, sequenced in a study of blood T cells in healthy people across ages. A sample-barcoded 5' primer and a J-beta primer mix were used in a second PCR of about 7 to 12 cycles. In TCRdb, the 5' RACE reads were re-called with MiXCR into one record per CDR3 protein. This repertoire shows 1 million or so distinct CDR3 sequences, around 45% found once; its top ten account for approximately 17%. What was sequenced was blood. The receptors derive from an older woman in good health.

In nucleotides, the CDR3 is TGTGCCAGCAGTGAATTAAACTCCTACGAGCAGTACTTC. Protein: CASSELNSYEQYF. The chain combines TRBV25-1 with TRBJ2-5; no firm D call. The DNA end lines up better with TRBJ2-7; the J call may be wrong. Germline V lookup: CDR1 MGHDK, CDR2 SYGVNS. This CDR3 is built from 13 residues.

This clonotype has more than one count but fewer than ten. The chain carries TRBV29-1 and TRBJ1-2; TRBD1 aligns across 9 bases. J was trimmed by 8 bases and V by 5 bases; bases with no gene match: 12. Germline CDR1 is SQVTM and CDR2 is ANQGSEA. This CDR3 is built from 14 residues. CDR3 in amino acids: CSVPTGGAWSGYTF. The CDR3 nucleotides read TGCAGCGTTCCAACAGGGGGCGCCTGGAGCGGCTACACCTTC.

The V and J genes are TRBV4-1 and TRBJ2-3, with 7 bases that match TRBD1. This CDR3 spans 15 amino acids. Germline values: CDR1 MGHRA, CDR2 YSYEKL. The V segment lost 3 bases and the J segment 1 base; nucleotides outside the gene matches: 4. CDR3 nucleotide sequence: TGCGCCAGCAGCCATGGGACAGTTGGCACAGATACGCAGTATTTT. Encoded protein: CASSHGTVGTDTQYF.

This chain links TRBV6-6 with TRBJ2-4, with no clear D. The CDR3 extends over 15 amino acids. Per the germline V gene, CDR1 is MNHNY and CDR2 is SVGAGI (reference sequence). Trimming left V 2 bases short and J 0 bases short, with 8 bases between. The CDR3 DNA reads TGTGCCAGCAGTTACGCCGACCCAGCCAAAAACATTCAGTACTTC. This gives the protein CASSYADPAKNIQYF.

J is TRBJ2-1 and V is TRBV20-1, with 7 bases matching TRBD2. The CDR3 has 13 residues. Trimming removed 6 bases from V and 10 bases from J; junction bases left unmatched: 12. The germline V gene encodes CDR1 DFQATT and CDR2 SNEGSKA (reference sequence). The CDR3 DNA follows: TGCAGTGCCGAGCGGGACCCCACCTACGAGCAGTTCTTC. Translation: CSAERDPTYEQFF.

This clonotype showed up just a few times. The rearrangement joins TRBV20-1 to TRBJ2-5, with 9 nucleotides matching TRBD1. After removal of 6 bases from V and 3 bases from J, the junction contained 5 bases not matched to a gene. Germline V lookup: CDR1 DFQATT, CDR2 SNEGSKA (reference sequence). The CDR3 contains 13 residues. Here the CDR3 reads CSASQGAEETQYF. The DNA for the CDR3 is TGCAGTGCCTCACAGGGGGCTGAAGAGACCCAGTACTTC.

In this sample, this clonotype turned up a few times. V is TRBV15 and J is TRBJ1-5; no clear D gene. The CDR3 length is 15 residues. V dropped 3 bases and J dropped 6 bases, with 15 bases sitting between them. From germline, CDR1 is LNHNV and CDR2 YYDKDF (reference sequence). This chain's CDR3 is CATSRDPSFVQPQHF. DNA of the CDR3: TGTGCCACCAGCAGGGACCCGAGTTTCGTTCAGCCCCAGCATTTT.

This clonotype was observed a few times. V gene TRBV12-3 or TRBV12-4 combines with J gene TRBJ1-2, with D unresolved. The CDR3 totals 14 residues. V lost 2 bases and J 0 bases, leaving 7 bases between the germline ends. CDR3 protein: CASSLPGSNYGYTF. The DNA for the CDR3 is TGTGCCAGCAGTTTACCCGGTTCTAACTATGGCTACACCTTC.

The chain is built from TRBV5-1 and TRBJ1-1; D not certain. The CDR3 consists of 14 residues. Germline CDR1 is SGHRS and CDR2 is YFSETQ. V shed 1 base and J shed 3 bases, with 10 bases lying between them. The DNA for the CDR3 is TGCGCCAGCAGCTTGAACAGTTTGGACACTGAAGCTTTCTTT. It encodes CASSLNSLDTEAFF.